The clone carrying this TCR beta chain came up many times. Its antigen is not identified. This specimen comes from a study of early T cells in non-severe SARS-CoV-2 infection. Background on the study: Chains stayed unpaired after sequencing of bulk RNA from unsorted whole blood. General observations from the study: Anti-spike CD8 responses were favored in VDJdb matching, and private and CD4 specificities were missed.

The V gene lost 7 bases and the J gene lost 2 bases, with 14 bases spanning the gap. CDR1 and CDR2 from the germline V gene are SEHNR and FQNEAQ (reference sequence). This CDR3 has 14 amino acids. Unique molecular identifiers were attached to individual cDNA molecules. TCRdb itself ran the 5' RACE reads through MiXCR, one entry per CDR3 protein. The sample shows some 62,000 distinct CDR3 sequences, more than 9% of them seen only once. The chain is built from TRBV7-9 and TRBJ1-2, with D possibly TRBD1 on 6 matching bases. What was sequenced was whole blood. The TCR originated in an adult who was a healthcare worker with PCR-confirmed SARS-CoV-2 infection or an uninfected control (not recorded which). The CDR3 is CASIHSGQNYGYTF. The CDR3 nucleotides are TGTGCCAGCATCCATAGTGGACAGAACTATGGCTACACCTTC.